This TCR beta chain appears in the sequencing data of a study of blood T cell repertoires in COVID-19. The sample holds a few counts of this clone. Sequencing was performed with immunoSEQ multiplex PCR; in TCRdb, only in-frame clones are kept and a portion is missing. The sample consists of over 40,000 clones, about 82% of them appearing once. The germline gives CDR1 MNHEY, CDR2 SMNVEV (reference sequence). This CDR3 has 16 residues. The V and J ends lost 5 bases and 3 bases, in that order; junction bases with no gene match: 8. The sample taken for sequencing was peripheral blood. The chain combines TRBV27 with TRBJ1-1, with 11 bases matching TRBD1. The clonotype was recovered from a human donor in a cohort sampled during active COVID-19. The CDR3 reads CASSPRTGGLHTEAFF. CDR3 in DNA: TGTGCCAGCAGTCCCCGGACAGGGGGCCTGCACACTGAAGCTTTCTTT.